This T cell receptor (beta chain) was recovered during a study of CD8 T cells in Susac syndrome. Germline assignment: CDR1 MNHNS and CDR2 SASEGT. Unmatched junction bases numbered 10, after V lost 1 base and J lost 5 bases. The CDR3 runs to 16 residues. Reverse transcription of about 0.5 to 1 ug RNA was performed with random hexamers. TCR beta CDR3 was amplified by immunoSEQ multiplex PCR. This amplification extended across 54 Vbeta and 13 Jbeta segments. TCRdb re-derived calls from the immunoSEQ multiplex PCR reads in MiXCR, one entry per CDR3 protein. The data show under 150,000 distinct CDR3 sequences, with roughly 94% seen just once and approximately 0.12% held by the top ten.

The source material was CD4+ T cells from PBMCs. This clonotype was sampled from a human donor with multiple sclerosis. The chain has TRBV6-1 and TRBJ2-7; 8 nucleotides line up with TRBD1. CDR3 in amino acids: CASSEGWQGARNEQYF. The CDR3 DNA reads TGTGCCAGCAGTGAAGGGTGGCAGGGGGCTAGAAACGAGCAGTACTTC.